The 5 T cell receptor beta chains in this list originate from one sample, sequenced in a study of T cells after yellow fever vaccination. TCRdb re-derived calls from the 5' RACE reads in MiXCR, one entry per CDR3 protein. This sample has about 69,000 distinct CDR3 sequences, with around 6.2% found just once. The input for sequencing was CD4+ T cells sorted from PBMCs, taken more than 13 days after the first yellow fever vaccination. Every receptor here comes from a man aged 18 to 29 who received the YFV17D yellow fever vaccine.

This clonotype occurred many times. The rearrangement joins TRBV10-3 to TRBJ2-2; 10 bases are a match to TRBD2. Losses at the gene ends were 3 bases for V and 5 bases for J; bases not matched to a gene: 3. The V gene's germline CDR1 is ENHRY and CDR2 SYGVKD. The CDR3 covers 15 residues. The CDR3 coding sequence is TGTGCCATCAGTGAACTAGCGGGGACGACCGGGGAGCTGTTTTTT. It yields the protein CAISELAGTTGELFF.

This clonotype was recorded at least ten times. This chain connects TRBV5-1 to TRBJ2-3; D ambiguous. V gave up 4 bases and J gave up 0 bases, with 9 bases separating them. Looked up from germline, CDR1 is SGHRS and CDR2 is YFSETQ. The length of the CDR3 is 14 residues. The CDR3 nucleotides read TGCGCCAGCAGCCTGGGTGTTAGCACAGATACGCAGTATTTT. It codes for CASSLGVSTDTQYF.

This clonotype has a count of ten or more. This chain joins TRBV10-1 and TRBJ1-1, with D perhaps matching TRBD1 (6 bases). Between the trimmed V and J ends, which lost 10 bases and 5 bases, there was a span of 26 bases. From germline, CDR1 is WNHNN and CDR2 SYGVQD (reference sequence). The CDR3 is made up of 16 amino acids. CDR3 loop: CANKADRRGAGTEAFF. The CDR3 nucleotides read TGCGCCAACAAGGCCGACAGGAGGGGAGCGGGGACTGAAGCTTTCTTT.

The sample holds many counts of this clonotype. This chain joins TRBV5-1 and TRBJ2-5, with D possibly matching TRBD2 (6 bases). V gave up 3 bases and J gave up 5 bases, with 20 bases separating them. Germline CDR1 reads SGHRS; CDR2 reads YFSETQ. The CDR3 is 16 amino acids. CDR3 protein: CASSWLTGERWETQYF. In nucleotides, the CDR3 is TGCGCCAGCAGCTGGCTGACGGGGGAGAGGTGGGAGACCCAGTACTTC. The full variable domain, in which reference TRBV5-1 and TRBJ2-5 provide the parts outside the CDR3, is KAGVTQTPRYLIKTRGQQVTLSCSPISGHRSVSWYQQTPGQGLQFLFEYFSETQRNKGNFPGRFSGRQFSNSRSEMNVSTLELGDSALYLCASSWLTGERWETQYFGPGTRLLVL.

This clonotype has a count of ten or more. The chain joins TRBV5-1 to TRBJ1-1, with 7 nucleotides matching TRBD1. From germline, CDR1 is SGHRS and CDR2 YFSETQ. The trim removed 4 bases at V and 0 bases at J, leaving 6 bases unmatched. This CDR3 is built from 15 residues. The DNA for the CDR3 is TGCGCCAGCAGCCGCGCAGGGGGTATGAACACTGAAGCTTTCTTT. Its translation is CASSRAGGMNTEAFF. The variable domain in full, completed from reference TRBV5-1 and TRBJ1-1, reads KAGVTQTPRYLIKTRGQQVTLSCSPISGHRSVSWYQQTPGQGLQFLFEYFSETQRNKGNFPGRFSGRQFSNSRSEMNVSTLELGDSALYLCASSRAGGMNTEAFFGQGTRLTVV.